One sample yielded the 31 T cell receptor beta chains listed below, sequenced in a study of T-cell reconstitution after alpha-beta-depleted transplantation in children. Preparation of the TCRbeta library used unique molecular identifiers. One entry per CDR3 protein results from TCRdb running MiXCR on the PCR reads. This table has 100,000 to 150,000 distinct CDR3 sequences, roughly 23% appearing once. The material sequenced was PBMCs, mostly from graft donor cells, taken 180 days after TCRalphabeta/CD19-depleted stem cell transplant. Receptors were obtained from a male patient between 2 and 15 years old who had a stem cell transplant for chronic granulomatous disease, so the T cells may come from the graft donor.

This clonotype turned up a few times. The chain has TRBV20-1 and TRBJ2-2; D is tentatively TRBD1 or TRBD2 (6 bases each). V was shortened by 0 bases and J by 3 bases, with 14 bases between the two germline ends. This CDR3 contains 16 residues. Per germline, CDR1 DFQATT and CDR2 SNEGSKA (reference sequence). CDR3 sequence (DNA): TGCAGTGCTAGAGATTTTGGGGGGCGCGACACCGGGGAGCTGTTTTTT. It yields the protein CSARDFGGRDTGELFF.

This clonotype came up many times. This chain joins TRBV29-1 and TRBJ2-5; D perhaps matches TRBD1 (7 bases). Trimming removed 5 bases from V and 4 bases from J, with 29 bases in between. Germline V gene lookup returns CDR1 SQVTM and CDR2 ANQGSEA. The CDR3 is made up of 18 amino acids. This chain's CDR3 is CSVSLAVGGRGRRETQYF. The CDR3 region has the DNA TGCAGCGTTTCCCTTGCGGTGGGAGGCAGGGGGAGAAGAGAGACCCAGTACTTC.

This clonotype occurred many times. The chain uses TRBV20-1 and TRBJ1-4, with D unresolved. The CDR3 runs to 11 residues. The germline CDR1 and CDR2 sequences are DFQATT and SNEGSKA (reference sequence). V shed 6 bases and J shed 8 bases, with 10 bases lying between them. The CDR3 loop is CSARGGEKLFF. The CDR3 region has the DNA TGCAGTGCACGAGGCGGAGAAAAACTGTTTTTT.

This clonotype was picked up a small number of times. This CDR3 is CASSRDSPGEQFF. As DNA, the CDR3 is TGCGCCAGCAGCAGGGACTCCCCGGGGGAGCAGTTCTTC. The rearrangement links TRBV5-1 to TRBJ2-1, with D perhaps matching TRBD2 (6 bases). Trimming took 4 bases from V and 10 from J, leaving 15 bases between them. The length of the CDR3 is 13 residues. From germline, CDR1 is SGHRS and CDR2 YFSETQ. Full variable domain (missing parts from reference TRBV5-1 and TRBJ2-1): KAGVTQTPRYLIKTRGQQVTLSCSPISGHRSVSWYQQTPGQGLQFLFEYFSETQRNKGNFPGRFSGRQFSNSRSEMNVSTLELGDSALYLCASSRDSPGEQFFGPGTRLTVL.

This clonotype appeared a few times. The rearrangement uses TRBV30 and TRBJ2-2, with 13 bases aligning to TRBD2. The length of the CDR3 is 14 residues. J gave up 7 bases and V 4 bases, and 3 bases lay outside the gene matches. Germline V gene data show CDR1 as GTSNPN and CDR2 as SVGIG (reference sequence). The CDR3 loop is CAWNGLAGVGELFF. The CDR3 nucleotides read TGTGCCTGGAACGGACTAGCGGGAGTCGGGGAGCTGTTTTTT.

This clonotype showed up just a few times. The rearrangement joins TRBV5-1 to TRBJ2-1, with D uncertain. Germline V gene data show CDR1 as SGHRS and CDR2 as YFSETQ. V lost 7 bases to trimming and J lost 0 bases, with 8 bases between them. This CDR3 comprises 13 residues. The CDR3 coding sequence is TGCGCCAGCTATTTGAGCTCCTACAATGAGCAGTTCTTC. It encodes CASYLSSYNEQFF.

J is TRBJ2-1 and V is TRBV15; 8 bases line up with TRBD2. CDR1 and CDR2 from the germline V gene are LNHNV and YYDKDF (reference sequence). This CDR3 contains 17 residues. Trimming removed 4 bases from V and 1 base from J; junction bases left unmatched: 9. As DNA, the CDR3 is TGTGCCACCAGCACGAGGCTAGCGGGTGATTCCTACAATGAGCAGTTCTTC. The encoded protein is CATSTRLAGDSYNEQFF.

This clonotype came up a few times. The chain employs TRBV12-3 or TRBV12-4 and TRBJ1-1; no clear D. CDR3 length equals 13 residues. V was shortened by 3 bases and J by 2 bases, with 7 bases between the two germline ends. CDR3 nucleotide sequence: TGTGCCAGCAGTTTGAGCAGCAACACTGAAGCTTTCTTT. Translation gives CASSLSSNTEAFF.

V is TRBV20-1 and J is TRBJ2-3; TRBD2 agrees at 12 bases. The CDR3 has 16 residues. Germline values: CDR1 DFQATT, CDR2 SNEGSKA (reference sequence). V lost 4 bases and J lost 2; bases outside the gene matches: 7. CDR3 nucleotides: TGCAGTGCTACGAGACTAGCGGGAGAGACCACAGATACGCAGTATTTT. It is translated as CSATRLAGETTDTQYF.

CDR3 protein: CASSPDRDQPQHF. CDR3 in DNA: TGTGCCAGCAGTCCCGACAGGGATCAGCCCCAGCATTTT. V and J are TRBV12-3 or TRBV12-4 and TRBJ1-5; 7 nucleotides line up with TRBD1. Losses at the gene ends were 5 bases for V and 5 bases for J; bases not matched to a gene: 3. The CDR3 has 13 residues.

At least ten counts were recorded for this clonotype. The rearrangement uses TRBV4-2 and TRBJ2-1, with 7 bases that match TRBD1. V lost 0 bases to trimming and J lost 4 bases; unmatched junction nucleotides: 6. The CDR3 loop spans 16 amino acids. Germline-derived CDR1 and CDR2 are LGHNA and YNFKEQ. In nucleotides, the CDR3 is TGTGCCAGCAGCCAAGACCGAGGGGGCGTTTACAATGAGCAGTTCTTC. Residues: CASSQDRGGVYNEQFF.

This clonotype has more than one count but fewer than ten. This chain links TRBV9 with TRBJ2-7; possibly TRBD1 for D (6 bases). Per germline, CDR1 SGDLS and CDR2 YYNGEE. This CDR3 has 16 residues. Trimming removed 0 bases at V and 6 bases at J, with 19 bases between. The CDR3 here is CASSVDPRGRPSEQYF. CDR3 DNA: TGTGCCAGCAGCGTAGACCCCAGGGGTCGACCCTCCGAGCAGTACTTC. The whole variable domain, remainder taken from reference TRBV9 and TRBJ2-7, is DSGVTQTPKHLITATGQRVTLRCSPRSGDLSVYWYQQSLDQGLQFLIQYYNGEERAKGNILERFSAQQFPDLHSELNLSSLELGDSALYFCASSVDPRGRPSEQYFGPGTRLTVT.

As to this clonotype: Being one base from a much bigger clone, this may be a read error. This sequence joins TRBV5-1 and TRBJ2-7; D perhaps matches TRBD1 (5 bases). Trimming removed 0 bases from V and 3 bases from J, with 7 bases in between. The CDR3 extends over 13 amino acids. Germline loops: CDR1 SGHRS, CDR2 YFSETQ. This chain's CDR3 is CASSLEGYYEQYF. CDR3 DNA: TGCGCCAGCAGCTTGGAGGGGTACTACGAGCAGTACTTC.

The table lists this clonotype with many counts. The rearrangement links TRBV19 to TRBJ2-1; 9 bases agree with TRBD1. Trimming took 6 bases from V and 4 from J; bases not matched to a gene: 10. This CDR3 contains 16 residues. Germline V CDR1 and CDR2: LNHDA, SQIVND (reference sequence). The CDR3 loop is CASRTPVGTGYNEQFF. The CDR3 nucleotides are TGTGCCAGTAGAACGCCGGTGGGGACAGGGTACAATGAGCAGTTCTTC.

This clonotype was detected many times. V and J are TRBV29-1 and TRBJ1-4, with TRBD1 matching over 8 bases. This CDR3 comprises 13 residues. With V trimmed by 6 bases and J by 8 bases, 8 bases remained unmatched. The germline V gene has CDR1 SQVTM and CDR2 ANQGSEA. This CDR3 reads CSVGQGGREKLFF. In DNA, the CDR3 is TGCAGCGTCGGACAGGGTGGGCGGGAAAAACTGTTTTTT. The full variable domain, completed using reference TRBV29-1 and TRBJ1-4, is SAVISQKPSRDICQRGTSLTIQCQVDSQVTMMFWYRQQPGQSLTLIATANQGSEATYESGFVIDKFPISRPNLTFSTLTVSNMSPEDSSIYLCSVGQGGREKLFFGSGTQLSVL.

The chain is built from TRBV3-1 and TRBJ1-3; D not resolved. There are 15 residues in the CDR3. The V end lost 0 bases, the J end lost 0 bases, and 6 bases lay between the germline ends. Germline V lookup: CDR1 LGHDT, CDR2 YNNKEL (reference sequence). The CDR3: CASSQDGYSGNTIYF. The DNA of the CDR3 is TGTGCCAGCAGCCAAGATGGGTACTCTGGAAACACCATATATTTT.

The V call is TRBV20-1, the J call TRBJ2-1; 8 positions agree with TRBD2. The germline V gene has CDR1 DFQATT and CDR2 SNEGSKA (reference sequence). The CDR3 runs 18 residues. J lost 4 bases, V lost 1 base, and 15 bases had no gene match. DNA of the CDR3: TGCAGTGCTAGAGGCGCTACTTTAGCGGGGTCGAAGTACAATGAGCAGTTCTTC. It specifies CSARGATLAGSKYNEQFF.

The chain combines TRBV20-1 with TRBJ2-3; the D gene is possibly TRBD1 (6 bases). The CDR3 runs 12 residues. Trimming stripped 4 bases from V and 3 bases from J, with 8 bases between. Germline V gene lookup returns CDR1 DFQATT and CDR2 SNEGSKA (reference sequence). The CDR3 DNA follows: TGCAGTGCTAAAGACAGGACAGATACGCAGTATTTT. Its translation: CSAKDRTDTQYF.

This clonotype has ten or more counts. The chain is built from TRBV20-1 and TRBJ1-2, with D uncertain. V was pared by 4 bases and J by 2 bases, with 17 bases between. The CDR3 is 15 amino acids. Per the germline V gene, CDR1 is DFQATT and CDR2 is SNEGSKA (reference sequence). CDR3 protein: CSAIILSEKNYGYTF. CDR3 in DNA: TGCAGTGCTATAATTCTGAGCGAGAAGAACTATGGCTACACCTTC.

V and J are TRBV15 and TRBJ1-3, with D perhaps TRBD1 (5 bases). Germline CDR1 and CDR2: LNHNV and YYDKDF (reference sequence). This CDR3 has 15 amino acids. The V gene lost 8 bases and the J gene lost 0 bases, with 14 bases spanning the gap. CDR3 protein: CATQITGASGNTIYF. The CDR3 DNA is TGTGCCACCCAGATAACAGGAGCCTCTGGAAACACCATATATTTT.

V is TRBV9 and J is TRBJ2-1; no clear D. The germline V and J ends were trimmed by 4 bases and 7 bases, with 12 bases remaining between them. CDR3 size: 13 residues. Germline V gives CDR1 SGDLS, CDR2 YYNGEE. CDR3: CASSTLLSNEQFF. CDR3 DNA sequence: TGTGCCAGCAGCACCCTGTTGTCTAATGAGCAGTTCTTC.

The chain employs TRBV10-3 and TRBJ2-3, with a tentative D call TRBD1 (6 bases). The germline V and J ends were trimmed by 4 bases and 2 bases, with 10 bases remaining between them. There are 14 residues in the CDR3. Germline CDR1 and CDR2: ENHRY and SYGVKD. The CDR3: CAISGGQFTDTQYF. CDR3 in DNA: TGTGCCATCAGTGGCGGACAGTTCACAGATACGCAGTATTTT.

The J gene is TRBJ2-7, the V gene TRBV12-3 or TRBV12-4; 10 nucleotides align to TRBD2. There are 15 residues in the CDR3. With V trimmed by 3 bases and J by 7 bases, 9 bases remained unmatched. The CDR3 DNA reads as TGTGCCAGCAGTTTTCATCTAGCGGGAGCAGTTGAGCAGTACTTC. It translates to CASSFHLAGAVEQYF.

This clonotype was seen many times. CDR3 amino acids: CASSESVLGFYGYTF. The CDR3 DNA reads TGTGCCAGCAGTGAATCCGTCCTCGGATTCTATGGCTACACCTTC. This chain joins TRBV25-1 and TRBJ1-2, with D hard to call. Trimming stripped 1 base from V and 4 bases from J, with 13 bases between. Per the germline V gene, CDR1 is MGHDK and CDR2 is SYGVNS. This CDR3 is 15 amino acids long.

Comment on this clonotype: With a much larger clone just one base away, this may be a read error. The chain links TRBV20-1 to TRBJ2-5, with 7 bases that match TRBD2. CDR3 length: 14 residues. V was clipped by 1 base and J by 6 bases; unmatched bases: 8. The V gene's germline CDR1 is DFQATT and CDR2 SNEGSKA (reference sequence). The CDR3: CSARGRTRRKTQYF. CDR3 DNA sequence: TGCAGTGCTAGAGGCCGGACTAGGCGAAAGACCCAGTACTTC.

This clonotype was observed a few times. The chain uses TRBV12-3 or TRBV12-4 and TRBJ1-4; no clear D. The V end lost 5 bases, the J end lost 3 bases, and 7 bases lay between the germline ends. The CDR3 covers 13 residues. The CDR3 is CASSPPSNEKLFF. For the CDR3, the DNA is TGTGCCAGCAGTCCGCCTTCTAATGAAAAACTGTTTTTT.

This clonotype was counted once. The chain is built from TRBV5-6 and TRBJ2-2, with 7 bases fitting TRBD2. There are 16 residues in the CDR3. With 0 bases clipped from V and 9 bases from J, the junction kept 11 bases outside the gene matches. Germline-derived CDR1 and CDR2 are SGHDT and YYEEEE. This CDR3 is CASSLGAAGESRELFF. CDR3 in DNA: TGTGCCAGCAGCTTGGGAGCGGCGGGAGAGAGTCGGGAGCTGTTTTTT.

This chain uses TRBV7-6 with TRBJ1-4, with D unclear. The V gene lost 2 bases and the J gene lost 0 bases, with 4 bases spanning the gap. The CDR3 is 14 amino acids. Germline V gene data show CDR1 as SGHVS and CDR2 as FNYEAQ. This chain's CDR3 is CASSLFPTNEKLFF. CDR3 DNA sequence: TGTGCCAGCAGCTTATTTCCAACTAATGAAAAACTGTTTTTT.

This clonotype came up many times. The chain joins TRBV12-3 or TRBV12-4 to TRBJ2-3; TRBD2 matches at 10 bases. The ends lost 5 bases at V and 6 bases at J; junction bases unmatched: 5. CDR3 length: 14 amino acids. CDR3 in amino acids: CASSPLAGVDTQYF. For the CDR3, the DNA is TGTGCCAGCAGTCCCCTAGCGGGAGTGGATACGCAGTATTTT.

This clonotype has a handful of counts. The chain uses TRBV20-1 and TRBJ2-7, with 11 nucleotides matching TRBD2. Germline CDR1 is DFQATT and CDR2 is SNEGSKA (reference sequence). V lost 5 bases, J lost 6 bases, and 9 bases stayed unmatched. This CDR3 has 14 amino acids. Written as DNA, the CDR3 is TGCAGTGCTGTTGAGGCTAGCGGGAGGTTCGAGCAGTACTTC. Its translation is CSAVEASGRFEQYF.

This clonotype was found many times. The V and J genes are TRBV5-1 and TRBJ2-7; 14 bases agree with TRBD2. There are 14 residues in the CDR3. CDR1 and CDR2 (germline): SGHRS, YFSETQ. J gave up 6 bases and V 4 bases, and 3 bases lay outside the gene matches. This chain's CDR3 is CASSPGLAGAEQYF. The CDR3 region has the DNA TGCGCCAGCAGCCCGGGACTAGCGGGAGCCGAGCAGTACTTC.